Included here is one T cell receptor beta chain sequence, with context. What it recognizes is unknown. Assay used: immunoSEQ multiplex PCR; TCRdb lists only in-frame clones, some missing. The sample has roughly 120,000 clones; about 87% are singletons. The record originates from a study of T cell responses to AZD1222 COVID-19 vaccine. Study results and caveats: Females outnumbered males among donors, who were mostly white British; clonal diversity was possibly underestimated. Regions left unmutated in variants are reportedly the target of nearly half of spike-specific TCRs. Along spike, vaccine-associated CD4 TCRs were found throughout, with dominance at 160-218 and 743-854. Repertoire collection took place solely once the T cell response had peaked.

The CDR3 is 18 residues long. V lost 0 bases, J lost 9 bases, and 21 bases lay in between. CDR1 is LNHNV, CDR2 YYDKDF, per germline (reference sequence). The source was peripheral blood, collected on day 0 of AZD1222 vaccination. The chain uses TRBV15 and TRBJ1-6; no firm D call. The source is an adult in good health. The CDR3 is CATSRDSLAGVERSPLHF. The DNA of the CDR3 is TGTGCCACCAGCAGAGATTCGTTAGCGGGAGTGGAACGTTCACCCCTCCACTTT. Full variable domain (rest looked up from reference TRBV15 and TRBJ1-6): DAMVIQNPRYQVTQFGKPVTLSCSQTLNHNVMYWYQQKSSQAPKLLFHYYDKDFNNEADTPDNFQSRRPNTSFCFLDIRSPGLGDTAMYLCATSRDSLAGVERSPLHFGNGTRLTVT.